Shown below are 15 T cell receptor beta chains from a single sample sequenced in a study of blood T cells in healthy people across ages. Primed by a sample-barcoded 5' primer and a J-beta primer mix, a second PCR proceeded for 7 to 11 cycles. MiXCR was run by TCRdb on the 5' RACE reads, yielding one entry per CDR3 protein. The sample consists of more than 650,000 distinct CDR3 sequences, roughly 25% of them appearing once. These data were also reused for a study on T cells of mothers and their children.

The sample comprised blood. The receptors stem from a boy younger than 18 in good health.

This clonotype came up a few times. In this CDR3 the conserved last residue, phenylalanine or tryptophan, is missing, so a read error is likely. The chain employs TRBV6-2 or TRBV6-3 and TRBJ1-1; D may be TRBD1 (5 bases). The CDR3 is made up of 16 amino acids. CDR1 is MNHEY, CDR2 SVGEGT, per germline. Between the trimmed V and J ends, which lost 2 bases and 7 bases, there was a span of 20 bases. CDR3 sequence: CASSYGPGTAIFEAFL. DNA for the CDR3: TGTGCCAGCAGTTACGGCCCCGGGACGGCTATTTTTGAAGCTTTCCTT.

The sample holds a few counts of this clonotype. This chain links TRBV10-3 with TRBJ2-5, with TRBD1 matching 7 bases. CDR1 is ENHRY, CDR2 SYGVKD, per germline. This CDR3 is 14 amino acids long. V trimming: 8 bases; J trimming: 1 base; junction bases outside the gene matches: 7. The CDR3 DNA reads as TGTGCCATCGGGCAGGGGGATCCCCAAGAGACCCAGTACTTC. Translated, it gives CAIGQGDPQETQYF.

J is TRBJ2-5 and V is TRBV2; D unclear. TRBJ2-1 explains the end of the DNA better; the J call may be wrong. The germline V gene has CDR1 SNHLY and CDR2 FYNNEI. CDR3 length: 13 residues. DNA of the CDR3: TGTGCCGGTGGAGCAGAACCCTACAATGAGCAGTTCTTC. Residues: CAGGAEPYNEQFF.

This clonotype was seen more than once but under ten times. V usage is TRBV7-8 and J usage is TRBJ2-7; D gene uncertain. This CDR3 is built from 18 residues. In germline, CDR1 is SGHVS, CDR2 FQNEAQ. The V and J ends lost 4 bases and 7 bases respectively, with 29 bases between them. The CDR3 DNA is TGTGCCAGCAGCTCATCCGCCTTCTATGACGGTGGCCCTCGGGAGCAGTACTTC. Amino acid sequence: CASSSSAFYDGGPREQYF.

This chain joins TRBV27 and TRBJ2-5; the D is unclear. Germline-derived CDR1 and CDR2 are MNHEY and SMNVEV (reference sequence). This CDR3 has 13 residues. V lost 1 base and J 3 bases, leaving 6 bases between the germline ends. The CDR3 is CASSLFYEETQYF. Written as DNA, the CDR3 is TGTGCCAGCAGTTTATTTTATGAAGAGACCCAGTACTTC.

The chain joins TRBV27 to TRBJ1-1, with D unresolved. The CDR3 loop spans 16 amino acids. V dropped 6 bases and J dropped 5 bases, with 22 bases sitting between them. Germline lookup yields CDR1 MNHEY and CDR2 SMNVEV (reference sequence). CDR3 in DNA: TGTGCCAGCAGATCCCCATCTAGGTCCCCAAGGACTGAAGCTTTCTTT. This encodes CASRSPSRSPRTEAFF.

The rearrangement links TRBV25-1 to TRBJ2-1; the D is unclear. The CDR3 length is 15 residues. Germline CDR1 and CDR2: MGHDK and SYGVNS. The V end was cut by 3 bases, the J end by 0 bases, with 9 bases between. The CDR3 DNA follows: TGTGCCAGCAGTGACCCAGGCCGCTCCTACAATGAGCAGTTCTTC. It codes for CASSDPGRSYNEQFF.

This clonotype was seen more than once but under ten times. V and J are TRBV7-9 and TRBJ2-3; possible D gene TRBD1, 5 bases. Trimming shortened V by 6 bases and J by 2 bases, and 18 bases separated the two germline ends. The germline CDR1 and CDR2 sequences are SEHNR and FQNEAQ (reference sequence). The CDR3 loop spans 16 amino acids. The CDR3 DNA follows: TGTGCCAGCAGTTTCCAGGGCCCCACGTCCACAGATACGCAGTATTTT. Translating it yields CASSFQGPTSTDTQYF.

This clonotype showed up just a few times. This rearrangement joins TRBV24-1 to TRBJ2-2, with D possibly being TRBD2 (6 bases). The CDR3 consists of 15 residues. Germline-derived CDR1 and CDR2 are KGHDR and SFDVKD. The V gene lost 4 bases and the J gene lost 7 bases, with 15 bases spanning the gap. The CDR3 DNA follows: TGTGCCACCAGTGAACCCCGGGAGAGGGACGGGGAGCTGTTTTTT. Translated: CATSEPRERDGELFF.

The gene calls are TRBV7-2 and TRBJ1-3, with 7 bases matching TRBD1. CDR1 is SGHTA, CDR2 FQGNSA, per germline. V dropped 1 base and J dropped 3; count of bases not matched to a gene: 3. This CDR3 spans 15 amino acids. The CDR3 DNA is TGTGCCAGCAGCTTAGTTGGGACAGATGGAAACACCATATATTTT. Its protein is CASSLVGTDGNTIYF.

This clonotype came up a few times. The V gene is TRBV5-1, the J gene TRBJ2-7, with D unclear. Trimming took off 2 bases at V and 5 bases at J, with 11 bases between the two ends. The germline V gene has CDR1 SGHRS and CDR2 YFSETQ. The CDR3 is 13 residues long. Here the CDR3 reads CASSFGQVNEQYF. The CDR3 nucleotides read TGCGCCAGCAGCTTCGGTCAGGTGAACGAGCAGTACTTC.

J is TRBJ2-4 and V is TRBV7-8, with 10 bases fitting TRBD2. Germline CDR1 SGHVS, CDR2 FQNEAQ. The CDR3 totals 16 residues. V was clipped by 5 bases and J by 2 bases; unmatched bases: 6. The CDR3 is CASSPQTSGPKNIQYF. The CDR3 DNA reads as TGTGCCAGCAGCCCCCAGACTAGCGGGCCCAAAAACATTCAGTACTTC.

This clonotype was recorded a few times. This sequence joins TRBV20-1 and TRBJ2-5; 10 bases fit TRBD1. Germline V CDR1 and CDR2: DFQATT, SNEGSKA (reference sequence). The CDR3 is 16 amino acids. The junction had 16 bases not matched to a gene; V was cut back by 7 bases and J by 5 bases. CDR3 bases: TGCAGTGTGAATTCCCCCGGGGACAGGGGTTTGGAGACCCAGTACTTC. Its protein product is CSVNSPGDRGLETQYF.

The V gene is TRBV28, the J gene TRBJ1-2; 7 nucleotides agree with TRBD1. V gave up 10 bases and J gave up 6 bases; unmatched junction bases: 11. CDR3 size: 13 residues. Germline V lookup: CDR1 MDHEN, CDR2 SYDVKM. The CDR3 sequence is CANRPGQRNGYTF. Here the CDR3 DNA reads TGTGCCAACAGGCCGGGACAGAGGAATGGCTACACCTTC.

In its sample, this clonotype was seen a few times. The V call is TRBV5-1, the J call TRBJ2-5; no reliable D call. The closer fit of TRBJ2-7 to the DNA end suggests the J call may be wrong. CDR1 SGHRS and CDR2 YFSETQ come from the germline V gene. The CDR3 is 11 amino acids. CDR3 loop: CASRAQYEQYF. CDR3 in DNA: TGCGCCAGCAGGGCCCAATACGAGCAGTACTTC.